These T cell receptor beta chains were read from a single sample in a study of shared clonotypes between healthy human individuals. This table comes from immunoSEQ multiplex PCR, and its TCRdb copy is limited to in-frame clones, with some not included. The sample lists around 2.5 million clones, 90% to 95% occurring once. The specimen sequenced was naive CD4+ T cells from PBMCs. The receptors shown here come from a man younger than 35 in good health. Some clones in this sample may be carry-over from other donors' samples. Each CDR3 is given with its conserved first and last residue. D genes are given only for firm matches. Clone size is stated in some rows and not others, as once, few, many or a class when expanded.

TRBV13,-,TRBJ1-3,-,TGTGCCAGCAGCTTAGGAACGGCCTCTGGAAACACCATATATTTT,CASSLGTASGNTIYF
TRBV4-1,-,TRBJ2-1,once,TGCGCCAGCAGCCAAGATACTGCCCGCTCCTACAATGAGCAGTTCTTC,CASSQDTARSYNEQFF
TRBV18,-,TRBJ1-4,-,TGTGCCAGCTCACTCCGCCTGTCGGACAAACAAAATGAAAAACTGTTTTTT,CASSLRLSDKQNEKLFF
TRBV14,-,TRBJ2-3,-,TGTGCCAGCAGCCAAGATTTGGAGGATACGCAGTATTTT,CASSQDLEDTQYF
TRBV7-9,TRBD2,TRBJ2-3,-,TGTGCCAGCAGCCCGCATAGACTAGCGGGAGTTGCAGATACGCAGTATTTT,CASSPHRLAGVADTQYF
TRBV11-2,-,TRBJ1-2,-,TGTGCCAGCAGCTTAGATCGGGGCTTACCACTTTGGGGGAACACCTTC,CASSLDRGLPLWGNTF
TRBV28,TRBD2,TRBJ2-4,-,TGTGCCAGCAGTCCCCCCAGCGGGGTAGCCAAAAACATTCAGTACTTC,CASSPPSGVAKNIQYF
TRBV5-1,-,TRBJ2-2,-,TGCGCCAGCAGCTTGGCCGCGGTGAACACCGGGGAGCTGTTTTTT,CASSLAAVNTGELFF
TRBV5-1,-,TRBJ1-2,-,TGCGCCAGCAGCTTGGAAGCATGGCTTGAGGGCTACACCTTC,CASSLEAWLEGYTF
TRBV18,TRBD1,TRBJ1-2,-,TGTGCCAGCTCATCCGCCGGGACAGGGAGGTATGGCTACACCTTC,CASSSAGTGRYGYTF
TRBV4-3,-,TRBJ2-1,-,TGCGCCAGCAGCCAAGTTGGCGGGAACCAATACAATGAGCAGTTCTTC,CASSQVGGNQYNEQFF
TRBV19,-,TRBJ2-5,-,TGTGCCAGTAGTACAATCTCTGCGGGGCAAGAGACCCAGTACTTC,CASSTISAGQETQYF
TRBV6-6,-,TRBJ2-6,-,TGTGCCAGCAGCCCTCGGGGGTCTGGGGCCAACGTCCTGACTTTC,CASSPRGSGANVLTF
TRBV6-5,-,TRBJ1-3,-,TGTGCCAGCAGTTACCCCCCAGGAAACACCATATATTTT,CASSYPPGNTIYF
TRBV5-1,TRBD1,TRBJ2-7,-,TGCGCCAGCAGCTTACAGGGGGCGGGCGCCTCCTACGAGCAGTACTTC,CASSLQGAGASYEQYF
TRBV30,TRBD1,TRBJ1-1,-,TGTGCCTGGAGCCCGGGACAGGGGTGGACTGAAGCTTTCTTT,CAWSPGQGWTEAFF
TRBV27,TRBD2,TRBJ2-7,-,TGTGCCAGCAGGCTTAACCCCTACCGGGAGGCCCACTACGAGCAGTACTTC,CASRLNPYREAHYEQYF
TRBV28,TRBD2,TRBJ2-4,-,TGTGCCAGCAGTTTCGCTCTAGCGGGAGGACCAATAGCCAAAAACATTCAGTACTTC,CASSFALAGGPIAKNIQYF
TRBV10-1,-,TRBJ2-3,-,TGCGCCAGCAGTCCCGCGAGGAGGCGCACAGATACGCAGTATTTT,CASSPARRRTDTQYF
TRBV5-1,-,TRBJ1-1,-,TGCGCCAGCAGCGTCGTCCAGCGTCCCGGGACAAGGCAATCAATGAACACTGAAGCTTTCTTT,CASSVVQRPGTRQSMNTEAFF
TRBV10-3,TRBD1,TRBJ2-7,-,TGTGCCATCAGTGATCGACAGGGGGTGTATTACGAGCAGTACTTC,CAISDRQGVYYEQYF
TRBV18,TRBD1,TRBJ1-5,few,TGTGCCAGCTCACCAACAACAGGGGTTAGGCAGCCCCAGCATTTT,CASSPTTGVRQPQHF
TRBV29-1,-,TRBJ1-1,-,TGCAGCGGGGCACTCGCGGGGGAGGACACTGAAGCTTTCTTT,CSGALAGEDTEAFF
TRBV5-4,TRBD2,TRBJ2-3,-,TGTGCCAGCAGCAGGGGGACTAGCGGGAGCGGCACAGATACGCAGTATTTT,CASSRGTSGSGTDTQYF
TRBV7-2,-,TRBJ2-1,-,TGTGCCAGCAGCTCGTCCGGGACTCCAAATGAGCAGTTCTTC,CASSSSGTPNEQFF
TRBV6-5,-,TRBJ2-1,-,TGTGCCAGCAGTTATGATACAGGGAGTTGGGATGAGCAGTTCTTC,CASSYDTGSWDEQFF
TRBV9,-,TRBJ2-2,-,TGTGCCAGCAGCGTAGGAGTACGTGGCACCGGGGAGCTGTTTTTT,CASSVGVRGTGELFF
TRBV28,-,TRBJ1-2,-,TGTGCCAGCTTTCAGACAGCTAACTATGGCTACACCTTC,CASFQTANYGYTF
TRBV15,-,TRBJ2-1,once,TGTGCCACCAGCGGGGGCGGGCCACACAATGAGCAGTTCTTC,CATSGGGPHNEQFF
TRBV25-1,-,TRBJ1-5,-,TGTGCCAGCAGCAAGGGTAGCAATCAGCCCCAGCATTTT,CASSKGSNQPQHF
TRBV6-4,-,TRBJ2-1,-,TGTGCCAGCAGTACGCGACCTGGAAGTCGTGAGCAGTTCTTC,CASSTRPGSREQFF
TRBV7-2,-,TRBJ1-1,-,TGTGCCAGCAGCTTAGCGGAGAGGGTTGAAGCTTTCTTT,CASSLAERVEAFF
TRBV7-6,-,TRBJ1-3,-,TGTGCCAGCAGCTCCGCGCGATGGGGAAACACCATATATTTT,CASSSARWGNTIYF
TRBV6-5,-,TRBJ1-2,-,TGTGCCAGCAGTGAGTGGGGCTACACCTTC,CASSEWGYTF
TRBV7-9,TRBD2,TRBJ2-1,-,TGTGCCAGCAGCTGGCGACTAGCGGGAATGGATGAGCAGTTCTTC,CASSWRLAGMDEQFF
TRBV29-1,-,TRBJ1-1,few,TGCAGCGTTGTAGGTCGCGCCATGAACACTGAAGCTTTCTTT,CSVVGRAMNTEAFF
TRBV6-1,-,TRBJ2-3,-,TGTGCCAGCTCGGACAGAACTAGCACAGATACGCAGTATTTT,CASSDRTSTDTQYF